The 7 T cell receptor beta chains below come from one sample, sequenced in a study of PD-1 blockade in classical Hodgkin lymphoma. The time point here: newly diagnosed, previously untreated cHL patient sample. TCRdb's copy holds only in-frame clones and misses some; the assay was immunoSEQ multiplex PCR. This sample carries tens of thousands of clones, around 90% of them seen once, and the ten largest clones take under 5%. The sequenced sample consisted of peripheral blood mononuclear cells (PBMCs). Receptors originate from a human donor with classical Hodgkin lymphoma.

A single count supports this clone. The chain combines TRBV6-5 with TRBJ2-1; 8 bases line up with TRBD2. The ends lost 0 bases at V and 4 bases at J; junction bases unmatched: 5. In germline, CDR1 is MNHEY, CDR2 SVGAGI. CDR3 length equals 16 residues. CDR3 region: CASSYSIIAGYNEQFF. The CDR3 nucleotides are TGTGCCAGCAGTTACTCGATTATAGCGGGGTACAATGAGCAGTTCTTC.

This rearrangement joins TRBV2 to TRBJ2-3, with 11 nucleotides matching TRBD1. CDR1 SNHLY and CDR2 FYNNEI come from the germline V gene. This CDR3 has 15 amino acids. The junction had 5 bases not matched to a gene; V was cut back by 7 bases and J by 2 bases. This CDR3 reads CASNPDRGHTDTQYF. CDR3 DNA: TGTGCCAGCAATCCGGACAGGGGGCACACAGATACGCAGTATTTT. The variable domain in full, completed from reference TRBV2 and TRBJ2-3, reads EPEVTQTPSHQVTQMGQEVILRCVPISNHLYFYWYRQILGQKVEFLVSFYNNEISEKSEIFDDQFSVERPDGSNFTLKIRSTKLEDSAMYFCASNPDRGHTDTQYFGPGTRLTVL.

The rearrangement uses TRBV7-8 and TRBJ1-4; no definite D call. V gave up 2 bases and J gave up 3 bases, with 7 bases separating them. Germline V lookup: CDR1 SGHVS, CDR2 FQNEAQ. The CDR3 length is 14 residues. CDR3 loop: CASSLLAANEKLFF. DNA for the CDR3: TGTGCCAGCAGCTTACTTGCCGCTAATGAAAAACTGTTTTTT.

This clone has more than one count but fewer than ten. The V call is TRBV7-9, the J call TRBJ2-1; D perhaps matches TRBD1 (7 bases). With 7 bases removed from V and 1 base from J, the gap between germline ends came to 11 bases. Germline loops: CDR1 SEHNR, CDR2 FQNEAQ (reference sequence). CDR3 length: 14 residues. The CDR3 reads CASKGAGSYNEQFF. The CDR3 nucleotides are TGTGCCAGCAAGGGGGCGGGATCCTACAATGAGCAGTTCTTC.

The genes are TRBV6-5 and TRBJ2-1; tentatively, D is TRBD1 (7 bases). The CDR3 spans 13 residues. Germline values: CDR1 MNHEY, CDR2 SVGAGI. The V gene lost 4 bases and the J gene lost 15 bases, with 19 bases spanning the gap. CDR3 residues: CASSSPEGASTFF. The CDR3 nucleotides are TGTGCCAGCAGTTCACCGGAGGGGGCTTCAACGTTCTTC.

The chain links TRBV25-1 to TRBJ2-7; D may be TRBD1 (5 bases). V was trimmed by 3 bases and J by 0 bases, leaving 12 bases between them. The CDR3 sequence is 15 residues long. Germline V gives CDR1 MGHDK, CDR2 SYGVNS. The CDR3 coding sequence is TGTGCCAGCAGTGACTTCAGGGTCCGCTCCTACGAGCAGTACGTC. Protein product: CASSDFRVRSYEQYV.

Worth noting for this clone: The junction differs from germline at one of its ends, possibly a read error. CDR3: CSVEGGRGSDEQYF. CDR3 sequence (DNA): TGCAGCGTTGAAGGGGGAAGGGGCTCCGACGAGCAGTACTTC. The rearrangement links TRBV29-1 to TRBJ2-7; possible D gene TRBD1, 5 bases. Germline CDR1 is SQVTM and CDR2 is ANQGSEA. The CDR3 spans 14 residues.